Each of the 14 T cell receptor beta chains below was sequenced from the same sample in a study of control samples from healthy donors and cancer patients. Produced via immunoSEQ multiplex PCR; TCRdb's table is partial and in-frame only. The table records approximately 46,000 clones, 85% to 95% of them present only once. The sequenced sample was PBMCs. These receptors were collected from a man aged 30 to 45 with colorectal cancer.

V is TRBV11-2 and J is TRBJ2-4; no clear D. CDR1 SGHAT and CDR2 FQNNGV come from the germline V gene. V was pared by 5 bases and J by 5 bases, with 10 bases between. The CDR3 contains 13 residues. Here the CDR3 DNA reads TGTGCCAGCAGCCTAAGGCAAGAAAACATTCAGTACTTC. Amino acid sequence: CASSLRQENIQYF.

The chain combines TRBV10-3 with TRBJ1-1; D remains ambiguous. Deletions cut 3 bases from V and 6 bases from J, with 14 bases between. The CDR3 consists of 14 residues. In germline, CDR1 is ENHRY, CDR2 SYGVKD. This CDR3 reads CAISEGILSAEAFF. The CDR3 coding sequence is TGTGCCATCAGTGAAGGGATTTTGAGTGCTGAAGCTTTCTTT.

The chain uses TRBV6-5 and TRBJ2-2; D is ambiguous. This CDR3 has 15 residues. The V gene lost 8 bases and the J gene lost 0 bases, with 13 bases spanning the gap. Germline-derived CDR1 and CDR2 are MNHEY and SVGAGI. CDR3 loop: CASSSARTNTGELFF. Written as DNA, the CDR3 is TGTGCCAGCTCAAGTGCCCGCACGAACACCGGGGAGCTGTTTTTT.

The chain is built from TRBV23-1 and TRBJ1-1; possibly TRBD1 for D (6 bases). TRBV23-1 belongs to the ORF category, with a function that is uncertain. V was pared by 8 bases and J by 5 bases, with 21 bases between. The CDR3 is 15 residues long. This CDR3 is CASLMTQGLRTEAFF. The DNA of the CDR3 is TGCGCCAGCCTAATGACACAGGGACTGAGGACTGAAGCTTTCTTT.

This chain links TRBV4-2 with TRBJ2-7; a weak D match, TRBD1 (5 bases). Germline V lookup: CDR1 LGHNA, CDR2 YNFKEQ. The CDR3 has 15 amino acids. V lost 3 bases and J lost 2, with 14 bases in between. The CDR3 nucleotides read TGTGCCAGCAGCCAGGCCGACAGTAGGACCTACGAGCAGTACTTC. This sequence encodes CASSQADSRTYEQYF.

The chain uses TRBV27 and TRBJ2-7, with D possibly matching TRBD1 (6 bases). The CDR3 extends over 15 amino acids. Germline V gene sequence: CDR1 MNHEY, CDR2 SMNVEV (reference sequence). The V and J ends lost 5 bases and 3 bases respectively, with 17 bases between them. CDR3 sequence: CASSAVGAVGYEQYV. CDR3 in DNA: TGTGCCAGCAGTGCAGTGGGGGCAGTAGGCTACGAGCAGTACGTC.

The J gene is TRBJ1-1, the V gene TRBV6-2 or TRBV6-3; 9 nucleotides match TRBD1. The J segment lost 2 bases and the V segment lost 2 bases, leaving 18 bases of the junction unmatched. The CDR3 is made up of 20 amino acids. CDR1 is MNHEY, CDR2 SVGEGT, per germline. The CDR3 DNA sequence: TGTGCCAGCAGTTACACCGGGACAGGGATCCATGACCGACAAAACACTGAAGCTTTCTTT. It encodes CASSYTGTGIHDRQNTEAFF.

The CDR3 DNA follows: TGTGCCAGCAGTACAGGGGACACTGAAGCTTTCTTT. Its protein product is CASSTGDTEAFF. The rearrangement joins TRBV2 to TRBJ1-1, with TRBD1 identical over 7 bases. Germline loops: CDR1 SNHLY, CDR2 FYNNEI. Trimming cost V 5 bases and J 3 bases; bases outside gene matches: 0. CDR3 length: 12 amino acids.

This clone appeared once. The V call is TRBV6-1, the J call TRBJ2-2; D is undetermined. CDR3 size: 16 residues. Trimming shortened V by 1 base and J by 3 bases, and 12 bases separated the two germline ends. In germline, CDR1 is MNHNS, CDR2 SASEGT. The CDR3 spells CASSEEARTYTGELFF. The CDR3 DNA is TGTGCCAGCAGTGAAGAAGCCCGGACCTACACCGGGGAGCTGTTTTTT.

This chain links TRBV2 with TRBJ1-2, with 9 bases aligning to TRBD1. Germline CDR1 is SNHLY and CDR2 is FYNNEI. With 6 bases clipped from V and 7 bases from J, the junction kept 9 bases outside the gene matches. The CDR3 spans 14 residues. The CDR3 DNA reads TGTGCCAGCAGATTAGGACAGGGGATCTCTGGCTACACCTTC. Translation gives CASRLGQGISGYTF.

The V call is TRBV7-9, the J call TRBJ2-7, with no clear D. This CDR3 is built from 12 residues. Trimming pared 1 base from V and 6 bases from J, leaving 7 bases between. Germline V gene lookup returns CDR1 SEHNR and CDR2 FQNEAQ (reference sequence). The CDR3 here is CASSLGPVEQYV. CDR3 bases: TGTGCCAGCAGCTTAGGCCCAGTCGAGCAGTACGTC.

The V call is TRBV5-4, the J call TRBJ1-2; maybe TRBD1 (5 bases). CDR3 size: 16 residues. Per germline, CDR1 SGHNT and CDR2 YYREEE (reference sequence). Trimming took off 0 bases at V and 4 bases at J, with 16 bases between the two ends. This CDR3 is CASSLAGDPGAYGYTF. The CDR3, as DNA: TGTGCCAGCAGCTTGGCCGGGGACCCCGGAGCCTATGGCTACACCTTC. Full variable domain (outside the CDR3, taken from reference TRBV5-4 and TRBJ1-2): ETGVTQSPTHLIKTRGQQVTLRCSSQSGHNTVSWYQQALGQGPQFIFQYYREEENGRGNFPPRFSGLQFPNYSSELNVNALELDDSALYLCASSLAGDPGAYGYTFGSGTRLTVV.

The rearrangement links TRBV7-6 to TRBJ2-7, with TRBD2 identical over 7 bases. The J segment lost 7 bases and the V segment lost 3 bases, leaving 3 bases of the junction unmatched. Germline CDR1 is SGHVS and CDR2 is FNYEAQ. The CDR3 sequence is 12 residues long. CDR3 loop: CASSLGGGEQYF. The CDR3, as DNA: TGTGCCAGCAGCTTGGGGGGGGGAGAGCAGTACTTC.

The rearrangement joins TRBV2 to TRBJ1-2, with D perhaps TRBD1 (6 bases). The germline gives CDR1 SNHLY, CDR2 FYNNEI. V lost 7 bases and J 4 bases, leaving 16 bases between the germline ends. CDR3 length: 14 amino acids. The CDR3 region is CASIREQGTYGYTF. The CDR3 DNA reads TGTGCCAGCATCCGGGAACAGGGTACCTATGGCTACACCTTC. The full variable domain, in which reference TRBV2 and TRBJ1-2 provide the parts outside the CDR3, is EPEVTQTPSHQVTQMGQEVILRCVPISNHLYFYWYRQILGQKVEFLVSFYNNEISEKSEIFDDQFSVERPDGSNFTLKIRSTKLEDSAMYFCASIREQGTYGYTFGSGTRLTVV.